Listed below are T cell receptor beta chains from one sample, sequenced in a study of blood T cell repertoires in COVID-19. The repertoire was sequenced with immunoSEQ multiplex PCR; TCRdb's copy has only in-frame clones and lacks some. The data contain 250,000 to 400,000 clones, over 85% of them singletons. What was sequenced was PBMCs or T cells enriched from blood (not recorded which). These receptor sequences come from a man aged 55 to 69 who had recovered from COVID-19. Each CDR3 is given with its conserved first and last residue. The D gene is left open where the match is weak. Clone size is stated in some rows and not others, as once, few, many or a class when expanded.

d_call clone_size j_call v_call cdr3_nt cdr3_aa
TRBD1 - TRBJ1-6 TRBV28 TGTGCCAGCAGTTTAAGTGTAGGGACAGGGGGCGCCTCAGGCAATTCACCCCTCCACTTT CASSLSVGTGGASGNSPLHF
- - TRBJ2-7 TRBV10-2 TGCGCCAGCAGTGAGTCGGTGTCGGGGTCATACGAGCAGTACTTC CASSESVSGSYEQYF
- once TRBJ2-2 TRBV7-7 TGTGCTAGCAGCCCTAGGAGCGGTAACACCGGGGAGCTGTTTTTT CASSPRSGNTGELFF
- - TRBJ2-7 TRBV6-1 TGTGCCAGCAGTGAAGTGGGGTCCGCGGGGTTGGGTTTCTACGAGCAGTACTTC CASSEVGSAGLGFYEQYF
TRBD2 - TRBJ2-7 TRBV3-1/TRBV3-2 TGTGCCAGCAGCCAAAGGGGAGGGGAGCAGTACTTC CASSQRGGEQYF
- - TRBJ2-5 TRBV10-1 TGCGCCAGCAGTGAGTCGGGGGCGGAGACCCAGTACTTC CASSESGAETQYF
- - TRBJ2-3 TRBV27 TGTGCCAGCGGAGGAGCAGTCACAGATACGCAGTATTTT CASGGAVTDTQYF
TRBD1 - TRBJ2-1 TRBV11-2 TGTGCCAGCAGCCTGACAGGGCGAGTTATCAATGAGCAGTTCTTC CASSLTGRVINEQFF
- once TRBJ1-1 TRBV30 TGTGCCTGGTCGGGACTCCCGAACACTGAAGCTTTCTTT CAWSGLPNTEAFF
- - TRBJ2-2 TRBV9 TGTGCCAGCAGCGTGGTTCGCGACACCGGGGAGCTGTTTTTT CASSVVRDTGELFF
- - TRBJ2-7 TRBV7-9 TGTGCCAGCAGGCCCCTGAGGGACGCGGGGTACGAGCAGTACTTC CASRPLRDAGYEQYF
- - TRBJ1-3 TRBV7-3 TGTGCCAACGGCGGTCCCGCCTCTGGAAACACCATATATTTT CANGGPASGNTIYF
TRBD2 - TRBJ2-5 TRBV5-1 TGCGCCAGCAGCTTGGCTAGCGGGAGGGCCCAAGAGACCCAGTACTTC CASSLASGRAQETQYF
TRBD1 - TRBJ1-1 TRBV4-1 TGCGCCAGCAGACGACAGGGATCGAACACTGAAGCTTTCTTT CASRRQGSNTEAFF
- - TRBJ1-1 TRBV12-3/TRBV12-4 TGTGCCAGCAGCGGTCGGGTGAACACTGAAGCTTTCTTT CASSGRVNTEAFF
- - TRBJ1-2 TRBV5-8 TGTGCCAGCAGCTGGAGTGGGGGGAGCTATGGCTACACCTTC CASSWSGGSYGYTF